A single sample gave rise to the 24 T cell receptor beta chains below, sequenced in a study of blood T cell repertoires in COVID-19. Sequencing was performed with immunoSEQ multiplex PCR; in TCRdb, only in-frame clones are kept and a portion is missing. The data contain about 16,000 clones, around 87% of them singletons. The sequenced material came from peripheral blood. The source of these receptors is a human donor in a cohort sampled during active COVID-19.

The chain has TRBV2 and TRBJ2-7; 10 bases are a match to TRBD1. The CDR3 is 17 amino acids. Per the germline V gene, CDR1 is SNHLY and CDR2 is FYNNEI. V gave up 7 bases and J gave up 3 bases; unmatched junction bases: 15. The CDR3 nucleotides are TGTGCCAGCAAGGTTGGGACAGGGGCTTCAGTCATCTACGAGCAGTACTTC. This codes for CASKVGTGASVIYEQYF.

CDR3 sequence: CSVGGSNTGELFF. The CDR3 nucleotides are TGCAGCGTTGGAGGATCGAACACCGGGGAGCTGTTTTTT. The chain recombines TRBV29-1 with TRBJ2-2, with D unclear. CDR1 SQVTM and CDR2 ANQGSEA come from the germline V gene. The V end lost 4 bases, the J end lost 0 bases, and 6 bases lay between the germline ends. There are 13 residues in the CDR3.

The chain recombines TRBV29-1 with TRBJ1-4, with TRBD1 matching over 8 bases. Trimming cost V 4 bases and J 8 bases; bases outside gene matches: 3. From germline, CDR1 is SQVTM and CDR2 ANQGSEA. The CDR3 sequence is 12 residues long. The DNA for the CDR3 is TGCAGCGTTGGACAGGGGCGGGAAAAACTGTTTTTT. As protein: CSVGQGREKLFF.

This sequence joins TRBV14 and TRBJ1-1, with D uncertain. Germline CDR1 is SGHDN and CDR2 is FVKESK. This CDR3 spans 17 amino acids. V lost 3 bases to trimming and J lost 1 base, with 18 bases between them. The CDR3 protein is CASSQLVSDGKNTEAFF. The CDR3 bases are TGTGCCAGCAGCCAGCTTGTCTCGGACGGGAAGAACACTGAAGCTTTCTTT.

This clone was recorded once. J is TRBJ2-1 and V is TRBV5-6, with 8 bases that match TRBD2. The V gene end was trimmed by 5 bases and the J gene end by 8 bases; junction bases not matched to a gene: 24. CDR3 length: 19 residues. CDR1 is SGHDT, CDR2 YYEEEE, per germline. This CDR3 reads CASSPTPPTGGGTRDEQFF. In DNA, the CDR3 is TGTGCCAGCAGTCCGACCCCCCCAACTGGCGGGGGGACCAGGGATGAGCAGTTCTTC.

V gene TRBV6-2 or TRBV6-3 combines with J gene TRBJ1-5, with TRBD1 matching 7 bases. The J segment lost 6 bases and the V segment lost 2 bases, leaving 7 bases of the junction unmatched. The CDR3 runs 15 residues. Germline V gives CDR1 MNHEY, CDR2 SVGEGT. The DNA for the CDR3 is TGTGCCAGCAGTTACCCGGGACAGAGAGGTCAGCCCCAGCATTTT. This gives the protein CASSYPGQRGQPQHF.

The CDR3 spells CSAVDINYGYTF. CDR3 in DNA: TGCAGCGCCGTGGACATAAACTATGGCTACACCTTC. The chain couples TRBV29-1 to TRBJ1-2; weak D call: TRBD1 (5 bases). Per the germline V gene, CDR1 is SQVTM and CDR2 is ANQGSEA. The CDR3 extends over 12 amino acids. Trimming shortened V by 7 bases and J by 2 bases, and 11 bases separated the two germline ends.

The rearrangement links TRBV9 to TRBJ1-6; 8 nucleotides line up with TRBD1. The ends lost 2 bases at V and 8 bases at J; junction bases unmatched: 9. CDR1 is SGDLS and CDR2 is YYNGEE in the germline V gene. The CDR3 totals 16 residues. The CDR3 region is CASSVRRDRNDSPLHF. Written as DNA, the CDR3 is TGTGCCAGCAGCGTCCGACGGGACAGGAACGATTCACCCCTCCACTTT.

This clone came up once. The V and J genes are TRBV5-6 and TRBJ2-1; 9 nucleotides line up with TRBD2. CDR1 is SGHDT and CDR2 is YYEEEE in the germline V gene. The CDR3 spans 16 residues. V lost 3 bases to trimming and J lost 1 base; unmatched junction nucleotides: 5. This CDR3 is CASSSETSGSYNEQFF. For the CDR3, the DNA is TGTGCCAGCAGCTCCGAGACTAGCGGTTCCTACAATGAGCAGTTCTTC.

The chain links TRBV11-2 to TRBJ2-1; TRBD2 matches at 12 bases. Germline CDR1 and CDR2: SGHAT and FQNNGV. The CDR3 sequence is 17 residues long. V was pared by 4 bases and J by 7 bases, with 11 bases of the junction left unmatched. For the CDR3, the DNA is TGTGCCAGCAGCTCGCGGACTAGCGGGGCGGTGCTTAATGAGCAGTTCTTC. Protein sequence: CASSSRTSGAVLNEQFF.

The V and J genes are TRBV19 and TRBJ1-2, with TRBD1 matching 7 bases. V lost 4 bases, J lost 8 bases, and 13 bases stayed unmatched. Germline CDR1 and CDR2: LNHDA and SQIVND (reference sequence). This CDR3 region has 15 residues. CDR3 residues: CASSTPVRAGGGYTF. CDR3 bases: TGTGCCAGTAGTACCCCTGTGCGGGCAGGGGGGGGCTACACCTTC.

The chain carries TRBV4-3 and TRBJ2-3, with 9 bases lining up with TRBD1. CDR1 is LGHNA, CDR2 YSLEER, per germline. CDR3 size: 16 residues. V was clipped by 1 base and J by 0 bases; unmatched bases: 2. CDR3 protein: CASSQGTGASTDTQYF. The CDR3 region has the DNA TGCGCCAGCAGCCAAGGGACAGGGGCTAGCACAGATACGCAGTATTTT.

This chain links TRBV9 with TRBJ1-2; possibly TRBD1 for D (5 bases). Trimming shortened V by 0 bases and J by 8 bases, and 14 bases separated the two germline ends. Germline lookup yields CDR1 SGDLS and CDR2 YYNGEE. The CDR3 spans 14 residues. CDR3 nucleotides: TGTGCCAGCAGCGTAGTTCCAGGGTCCTGGGGCTACACCTTC. Protein product: CASSVVPGSWGYTF.

This chain's CDR3 is CASSQEGGGFPIEQFF. The CDR3 DNA follows: TGCGCCAGCAGCCAAGAGGGGGGGGGTTTCCCCATTGAGCAGTTCTTC. This rearrangement joins TRBV4-3 to TRBJ2-1; TRBD2 aligns across 7 bases. With 0 bases clipped from V and 9 bases from J, the junction kept 11 bases outside the gene matches. The CDR3 is 16 amino acids. Germline CDR1 LGHNA, CDR2 YSLEER.

The genes are TRBV18 and TRBJ2-3, with 15 bases identical to TRBD2. Germline CDR1 KGHSH, CDR2 LQKENI. V shed 3 bases, J shed 6 bases, and the junction held 7 bases outside the gene matches. The CDR3 covers 17 residues. The CDR3 DNA follows: TGTGCCAGCTCACCCTTGGGACTAGCGGGGGGTGCGGATACGCAGTATTTT. Protein: CASSPLGLAGGADTQYF.

The chain uses TRBV14 and TRBJ2-3; D remains ambiguous. Germline CDR1 and CDR2: SGHDN and FVKESK. There are 14 residues in the CDR3. V gave up 2 bases and J gave up 4 bases, with 10 bases separating them. CDR3 nucleotide sequence: TGTGCCAGCAGCCAATTACAACCCCCAGATACGCAGTATTTT. Translating gives CASSQLQPPDTQYF.

This chain connects TRBV12-3 or TRBV12-4 to TRBJ2-7; D might be TRBD2 (6 bases). V was cut by 5 bases and J by 7 bases, with 9 bases left in between. The CDR3 length is 11 residues. The CDR3 DNA follows: TGTGCCAGCAGTCGGGGGAATGAGCAGTACTTC. Its translation: CASSRGNEQYF.

V is TRBV29-1 and J is TRBJ1-2; TRBD1 agrees at 8 bases. Germline lookup yields CDR1 SQVTM and CDR2 ANQGSEA. The CDR3 spans 13 residues. Losses at the gene ends were 3 bases for V and 7 bases for J; bases not matched to a gene: 7. The CDR3, as DNA: TGCAGCGTTGAGAAGGACAGGGCCGCTGGCTACACCTTC. Protein: CSVEKDRAAGYTF.

This rearrangement joins TRBV13 to TRBJ2-2; TRBD2 aligns across 13 bases. In germline, CDR1 is PRHDT, CDR2 FYEKMQ (reference sequence). The CDR3 length is 19 residues. J was trimmed by 3 bases and V by 5 bases; bases with no gene match: 12. The CDR3 region is CASSTRLAGGVPDTGELFF. The CDR3 nucleotides read TGTGCCAGCAGCACCCGACTAGCGGGGGGCGTACCGGACACCGGGGAGCTGTTTTTT.

The chain employs TRBV5-5 and TRBJ1-4, with D maybe TRBD1 (5 bases). Germline assignment: CDR1 SGHKS and CDR2 YYEKEE (reference sequence). The CDR3 is 15 residues long. V lost 0 bases and J lost 3, with 9 bases in between. The CDR3: CASSLVSGANEKLFF. The CDR3 DNA reads TGTGCCAGCAGCTTGGTTTCGGGGGCTAATGAAAAACTGTTTTTT.

The chain carries TRBV11-2 and TRBJ1-1; D gene uncertain. The germline CDR1 and CDR2 sequences are SGHAT and FQNNGV. This CDR3 is built from 15 residues. Trimming took 5 bases from V and 5 from J, leaving 18 bases between them. CDR3 sequence: CASSLGTSPGTEAFF. The CDR3 nucleotides are TGTGCCAGCAGCCTTGGTACCTCGCCGGGGACTGAAGCTTTCTTT.

This rearrangement joins TRBV7-8 to TRBJ2-5; perhaps TRBD2 as D (6 bases). The V and J ends lost 5 bases and 0 bases respectively, with 13 bases between them. Germline loops: CDR1 SGHVS, CDR2 FQNEAQ. The CDR3 sequence is 15 residues long. CDR3 nucleotide sequence: TGTGCCAGCAGCCTCCCCCGGGAGTACCAAGAGACCCAGTACTTC. This translates into CASSLPREYQETQYF.

This chain links TRBV9 with TRBJ1-2; 11 bases align to TRBD1. The CDR3 is 15 residues long. The J segment lost 6 bases and the V segment lost 1 base, leaving 5 bases of the junction unmatched. Per germline, CDR1 SGDLS and CDR2 YYNGEE. CDR3 sequence reads: CASSVLDRGRDGYTF. CDR3 in DNA: TGTGCCAGCAGCGTACTGGACAGGGGGCGGGATGGCTACACCTTC.

The chain employs TRBV7-9 and TRBJ2-1; TRBD1 aligns across 8 bases. The CDR3 is made up of 14 amino acids. V lost 5 bases to trimming and J lost 9 bases; unmatched junction nucleotides: 9. CDR1 is SEHNR, CDR2 FQNEAQ, per germline (reference sequence). This CDR3 reads CASSPSTGDAEQFF. The CDR3 nucleotides are TGTGCCAGCAGCCCATCGACAGGGGACGCTGAGCAGTTCTTC.